This TCR beta chain emerged from a study of blood T cell repertoires in COVID-19. For the study at large: The United States, Italy and Spain were the sources of the acute and convalescent COVID-19 samples. PBMCs, B-cell-depleted T cells, or T cells provided the cDNA or gDNA that made up the material.

This clone was seen just once. Germline CDR1 reads MNHNS; CDR2 reads SASEGT. The V segment lost 2 bases and the J segment 6 bases; nucleotides outside the gene matches: 7. This CDR3 spans 15 amino acids. Some clones are missing from TCRdb's copy, which holds only in-frame ones; the method was immunoSEQ multiplex PCR. The sample shows roughly 100,000 clones, approximately 89% of them seen only once. This chain joins TRBV6-1 and TRBJ1-5; 7 nucleotides align to TRBD1. The sample consisted of peripheral blood. The sequence was collected from a woman over 75 in a cohort sampled during active COVID-19. The CDR3: CASSESTGIGQPQHF. The CDR3 region has the DNA TGTGCCAGCAGTGAATCGACAGGGATTGGTCAGCCCCAGCATTTT.